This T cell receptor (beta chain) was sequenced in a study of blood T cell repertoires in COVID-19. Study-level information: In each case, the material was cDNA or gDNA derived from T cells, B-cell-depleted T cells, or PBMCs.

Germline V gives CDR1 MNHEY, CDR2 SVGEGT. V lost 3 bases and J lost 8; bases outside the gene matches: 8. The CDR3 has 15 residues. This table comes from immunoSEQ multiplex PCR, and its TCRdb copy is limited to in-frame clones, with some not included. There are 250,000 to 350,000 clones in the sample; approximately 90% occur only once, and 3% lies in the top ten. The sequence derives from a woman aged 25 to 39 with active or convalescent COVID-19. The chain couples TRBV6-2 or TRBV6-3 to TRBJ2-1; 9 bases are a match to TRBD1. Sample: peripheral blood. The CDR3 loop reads CASSYGDRVSDEQFF. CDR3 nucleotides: TGTGCCAGCAGTTATGGGGACAGGGTTAGCGATGAGCAGTTCTTC.